Listed below are T cell receptor beta chains from one sample, sequenced in a study of blood T cell repertoires in COVID-19. Here immunoSEQ multiplex PCR was the method, and the copy in TCRdb shows in-frame clones only, minus some. The sample lists 250,000 to 400,000 clones; around 87% were seen once. Sample: peripheral blood. The receptors were gathered from a man aged 50-59 years with active or convalescent COVID-19. Each CDR3 is given with its conserved first and last residue. D genes are given only for firm matches. Expanded clones are given a class, and other clones once, few, many or no size at all.

>TRBJ1-2|.|TRBD1|TRBV6-5
TGTGCCAGCAGAGGACAGGGCATCTGGGGCTACACCTTC
CASRGQGIWGYTF
>TRBJ2-2|few|.|TRBV28
TGTGCCAGCACGGGACACCCGAACACCGGGGAGCTGTTTTTT
CASTGHPNTGELFF
>TRBJ1-5|.|TRBD1|TRBV19
TGTGCCAGTAGCCGCAGGACAGGGCAGAATCAGCCCCAGCATTTT
CASSRRTGQNQPQHF
>TRBJ2-2|.|TRBD1|TRBV7-8
TGTGCCAGCAGCCGAAACAGGGGGCAAAGTTTCACCGGGGAGCTGTTTTTT
CASSRNRGQSFTGELFF
>TRBJ1-2|few|.|TRBV7-3
TGTGCCAGCTCCCGACGGGGGATCCGGGCTGGCTACACCTTC
CASSRRGIRAGYTF
>TRBJ2-7|.|TRBD1|TRBV6-1
TGTGCCAGCAGTGGCCCCGGGACAGGGGTAAGCTACGAGCAGTACTTC
CASSGPGTGVSYEQYF
>TRBJ2-5|few|TRBD1|TRBV7-6
TGTGCCAGCAGCTTTGGGACAGGGCAAGAGACCCAGTACTTC
CASSFGTGQETQYF
>TRBJ2-7|.|TRBD1|TRBV3-1/TRBV3-2
TGTGCCAGCGGAGGACAGGGCTACAACGAGCAGTACTTC
CASGGQGYNEQYF
>TRBJ1-2|few|.|TRBV6-1
TGTGCCAGCAGTGAAACCGGGATAGGCTACACCTTC
CASSETGIGYTF
>TRBJ1-2|.|.|TRBV6-6
TGTGCCAGCAGCAAACCAGGGTTTGATGGCTACACCTTC
CASSKPGFDGYTF
>TRBJ2-3|once|.|TRBV7-9
TGTGCCAGCAACGGAGGGCCCACAGATACGCAGTATTTT
CASNGGPTDTQYF
>TRBJ2-5|.|TRBD1|TRBV7-2
TGTGCCAGCAGCCGGACAGGGTTAGGGACCCAGTACTTC
CASSRTGLGTQYF
>TRBJ2-3|.|TRBD1|TRBV18
TGTGCCAGCTCACCACCTTGGACAGGGACAGATACGCAGTATTTT
CASSPPWTGTDTQYF
>TRBJ2-1|.|.|TRBV6-2/TRBV6-3
TGTGCCAGCAGCGGACAGATGGGGATGAATGAGCAGTTCTTC
CASSGQMGMNEQFF
>TRBJ1-1|.|TRBD1|TRBV4-3
TGCGCCAGCAGCCAACCCGGGACAGTGGACACTGAAGCTTTCTTT
CASSQPGTVDTEAFF
>TRBJ1-3|.|.|TRBV7-3
TGTGCCAGCAGCTCCGCGTCTGGAAACACCATATATTTT
CASSSASGNTIYF
>TRBJ1-1|few|.|TRBV9
TGTGCCAGCAGCGTAGGACCTTCGAGGACTGAAGCTTTCTTT
CASSVGPSRTEAFF
>TRBJ2-1|.|.|TRBV6-4
TGTGCCAGCAGTGTATCTCCTTACAATGAGCAGTTCTTC
CASSVSPYNEQFF
>TRBJ2-5|.|TRBD2|TRBV5-1
TGCGCCAGCAGCATCATGACTAGCCGAGAGACCCAGTACTTC
CASSIMTSRETQYF
>TRBJ1-1|.|.|TRBV11-1
TGTGCCAGCAGCCTCCGAGCGGGAAAAGCTTTCTTT
CASSLRAGKAFF
>TRBJ2-5|.|TRBD1|TRBV6-5
TGTGCCAGCACCAGGGACAGGGAAGAGACCCAGTACTTC
CASTRDREETQYF
>TRBJ1-2|.|.|TRBV4-3
TGCGCCAGCAGCCAAGCTGGGGACAATAACTATGGCTACACCTTC
CASSQAGDNNYGYTF
>TRBJ2-1|once|TRBD2|TRBV10-3
TGTGCCATCAGTGTGACGGGGGGCTCCTACAATGAGCAGTTCTTC
CAISVTGGSYNEQFF
>TRBJ1-4|few|TRBD1|TRBV5-1
TGCGCCAGCAGCTTGGGATACGGACAGGGGAATGAAAAACTGTTTTTT
CASSLGYGQGNEKLFF
>TRBJ1-2|.|.|TRBV5-6
TGTGCCAGCAGCTCCGGCCCACAGCTCCGCTATGGCTACACCTTC
CASSSGPQLRYGYTF
>TRBJ1-1|.|.|TRBV9
TGTGCCAGCAGCCCAGCGCATTATGCGGGCACTGAAGCTTTCTTT
CASSPAHYAGTEAFF
>TRBJ2-3|once|TRBD1|TRBV5-8
TGTGCCAGCAGCTTGGGGGGACAGGGGTCTTCAGATACGCAGTATTTT
CASSLGGQGSSDTQYF
>TRBJ2-7|.|.|TRBV29-1
TGCAGCGTTAGCTGGGACACAAAGAACTACGAGCAGTACTTC
CSVSWDTKNYEQYF
>TRBJ1-2|.|TRBD1|TRBV5-1
TGCGCCAGCAGCTTGGCCGGTGGACAGGTGGGCTATGGCTACACCTTC
CASSLAGGQVGYGYTF
>TRBJ1-1|.|.|TRBV15
TGTGCCACCAGCAGGGGACAGAACACTGAAGCTTTCTTT
CATSRGQNTEAFF
>TRBJ2-5|.|TRBD1|TRBV6-5
TGTGCCAGCAGTTACTCACAGGGGGCTGAGACCCAGTACTTC
CASSYSQGAETQYF
>TRBJ2-7|.|TRBD1|TRBV6-5
TGTGCCAGCCTGGACAGGGTTGGCAACGAGCAGTACTTC
CASLDRVGNEQYF
>TRBJ1-4|.|.|TRBV7-9
TGTGCCAGCAGCCACAACTACGGTGCAACTAATGAAAAACTGTTTTTT
CASSHNYGATNEKLFF
>TRBJ2-1|.|TRBD2|TRBV19
TGTGCCAGTAGTATCTTAGCGGGACTCAATGAGCAGTTCTTC
CASSILAGLNEQFF
>TRBJ1-1|.|.|TRBV12-3/TRBV12-4
TGTGCCAGCAGTTTTCTCGGGGGTGGTGAAGCTTTCTTT
CASSFLGGGEAFF
>TRBJ1-4|.|.|TRBV5-8
TGTGCCAGCAGCTTGTCTTCATTACAGATCCTTAATGAAAAACTGTTTTTT
CASSLSSLQILNEKLFF
>TRBJ2-7|.|TRBD2|TRBV11-3
TGTGCCAGCAGCTTATCAGCGGGAGTCTACGAGCAGTACTTC
CASSLSAGVYEQYF
>TRBJ2-7|.|TRBD1|TRBV13
TGTGCCAGCAGCTCCCGGGACAGGAGCGACTACGAGCAGTACTTC
CASSSRDRSDYEQYF
>TRBJ2-7|.|.|TRBV4-3
TGCGCCAGCAGCCAAGAGAGACAGGAACCTTCCTACGAGCAGTACTTC
CASSQERQEPSYEQYF
>TRBJ1-4|.|TRBD1|TRBV28
TGTGCCAGCAGTTCGACAGGGCCCCATGAAAAACTGTTTTTT
CASSSTGPHEKLFF
>TRBJ1-6|few|TRBD1|TRBV19
TGTGCCAGTAGTATTTATTCATGGACAGGTCTATGGGAGAATTCACCCCTCCACTTT
CASSIYSWTGLWENSPLHF